This T cell receptor beta chain was recovered during a study of blood T cell repertoires in COVID-19. The CDR3 contains 12 residues. The germline V gene encodes CDR1 SEHNR and CDR2 FQNEAQ (reference sequence). Trimming took 5 bases from V and 7 from J, leaving 9 bases between them. Using immunoSEQ multiplex PCR, the repertoire was profiled, and TCRdb retains in-frame clones only, with some absent. The sample comprises around 88,000 clones, about 88% of which are singletons, and around 3% rests with the top ten. The gene calls are TRBV7-9 and TRBJ1-5, with D unresolved. The sample consisted of peripheral blood. This TCR came from a woman older than 75 with acute or convalescent COVID-19. The CDR3 bases are TGTGCCAGCAGCCTACCCCCACAGCCCCAGCATTTT. Translating it yields CASSLPPQPQHF. Together with reference TRBV7-9 and TRBJ1-5, the CDR3 gives the full variable domain: DTGVSQNPRHKITKRGQNVTFRCDPISEHNRLYWYRQTLGQGPEFLTYFQNEAQLEKSRLLSDRFSAERPKGSFSTLEIQRTEQGDSAMYLCASSLPPQPQHFGDGTRLSIL.